The source of this T cell receptor beta chain is a study of blood T cell repertoires in COVID-19. Original analysis: Estimates of nucleated cell counts were drawn from the amplification of reference gene primers. Libraries were prepared by immunoSEQ multiplex PCR; TCRdb keeps only in-frame clonotypes and omits some of them. The V and J calls and the clone size are those of that table, but D and trimming were determined from the DNA. The sample consists of roughly 150,000 clones, roughly three quarters of them appearing once. V lost 4 bases, J lost 8 bases, and 18 bases lay in between. The V gene's germline CDR1 is SGHNT and CDR2 YYREEE (reference sequence). CDR3 length equals 15 residues.

The TCR comes from a man aged 60 to 69 with acute or convalescent COVID-19. The chain has TRBV5-4 and TRBJ2-2; D is possibly TRBD2 (7 bases). Sequencing was carried out using peripheral blood. In nucleotides, the CDR3 is TGTGCCAGCAGCCCGGCGCGCGGGGGCTCAGGGGAGCTGTTTTTT. Its translation is CASSPARGGSGELFF.